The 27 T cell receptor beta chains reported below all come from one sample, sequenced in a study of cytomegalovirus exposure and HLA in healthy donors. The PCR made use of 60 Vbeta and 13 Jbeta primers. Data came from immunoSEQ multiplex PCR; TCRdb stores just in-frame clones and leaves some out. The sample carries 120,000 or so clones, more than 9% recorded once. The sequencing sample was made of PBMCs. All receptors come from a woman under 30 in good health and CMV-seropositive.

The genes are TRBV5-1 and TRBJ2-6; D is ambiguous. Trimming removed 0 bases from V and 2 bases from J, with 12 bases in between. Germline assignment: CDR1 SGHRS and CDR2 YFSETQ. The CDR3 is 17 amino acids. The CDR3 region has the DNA TGCGCCAGCAGCTTGGGGGCAATCCGGACTGGGGCCAACGTCCTGACTTTC. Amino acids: CASSLGAIRTGANVLTF.

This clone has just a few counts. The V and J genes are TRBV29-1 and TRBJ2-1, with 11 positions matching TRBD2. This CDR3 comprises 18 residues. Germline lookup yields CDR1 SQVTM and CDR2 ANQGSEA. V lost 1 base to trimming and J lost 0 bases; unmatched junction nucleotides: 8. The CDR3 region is CSVEGGASGRHSYNEQFF. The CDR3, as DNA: TGCAGCGTTGAAGGGGGGGCTAGCGGGAGGCACTCCTACAATGAGCAGTTCTTC.

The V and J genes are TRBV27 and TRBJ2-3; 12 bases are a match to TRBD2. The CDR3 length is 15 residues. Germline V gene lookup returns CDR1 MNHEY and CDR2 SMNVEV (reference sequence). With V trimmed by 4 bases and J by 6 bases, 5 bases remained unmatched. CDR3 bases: TGTGCCAGCAGTTCGACTAGCGGGAGCATTGATACGCAGTATTTT. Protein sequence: CASSSTSGSIDTQYF.

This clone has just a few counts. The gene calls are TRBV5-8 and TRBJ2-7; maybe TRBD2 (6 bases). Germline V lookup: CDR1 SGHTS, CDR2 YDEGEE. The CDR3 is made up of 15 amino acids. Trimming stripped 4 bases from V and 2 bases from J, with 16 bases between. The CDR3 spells CASSNGDWEAYEQYF. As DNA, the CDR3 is TGTGCCAGCAGCAACGGAGACTGGGAGGCCTACGAGCAGTACTTC.

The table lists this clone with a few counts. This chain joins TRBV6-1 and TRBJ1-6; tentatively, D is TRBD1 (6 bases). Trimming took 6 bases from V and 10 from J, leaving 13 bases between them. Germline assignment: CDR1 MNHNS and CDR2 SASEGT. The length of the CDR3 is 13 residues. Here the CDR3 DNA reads TGTGCCAGCAGAGGGGAAGGGGGATCACCCCTCCACTTT. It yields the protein CASRGEGGSPLHF.

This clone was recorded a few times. The CDR3 DNA reads TGCAGCGCTCTGATACAGGAAAACTATGGCTACACCTTC. Encoded protein: CSALIQENYGYTF. The rearrangement uses TRBV29-1 and TRBJ1-2, with D possibly being TRBD1 (5 bases). Trimming took 7 bases from V and 2 from J, leaving 14 bases between them. The germline CDR1 and CDR2 sequences are SQVTM and ANQGSEA. This CDR3 is 13 amino acids long.

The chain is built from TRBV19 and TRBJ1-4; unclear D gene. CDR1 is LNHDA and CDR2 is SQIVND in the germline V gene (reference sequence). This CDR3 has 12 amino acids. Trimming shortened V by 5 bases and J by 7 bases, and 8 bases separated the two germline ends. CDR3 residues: CASSLTGEKLFF. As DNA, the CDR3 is TGTGCCAGTAGTCTCACGGGTGAAAAACTGTTTTTT.

CDR3 region: CAILGHGTTNTGELFF. DNA for the CDR3: TGCGCCATCCTGGGCCACGGGACTACCAACACCGGGGAGCTGTTTTTT. The V call is TRBV10-2, the J call TRBJ2-2; 7 bases agree with TRBD2. Germline V gene lookup returns CDR1 WSHSY and CDR2 SAAADI. The CDR3 totals 16 residues. V dropped 10 bases and J dropped 2; count of bases not matched to a gene: 13.

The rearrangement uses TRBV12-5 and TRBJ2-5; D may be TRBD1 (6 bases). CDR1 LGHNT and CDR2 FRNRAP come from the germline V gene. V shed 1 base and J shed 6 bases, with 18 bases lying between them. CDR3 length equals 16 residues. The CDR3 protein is CASGLAYAGVVKTQYF. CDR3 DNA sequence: TGTGCTAGTGGTTTGGCCTACGCAGGGGTGGTGAAGACCCAGTACTTC.

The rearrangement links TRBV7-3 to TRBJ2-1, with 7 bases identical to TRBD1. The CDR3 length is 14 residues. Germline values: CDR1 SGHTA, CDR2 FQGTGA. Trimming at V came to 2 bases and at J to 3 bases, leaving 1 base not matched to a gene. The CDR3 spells CASSLGQVYNEQFF. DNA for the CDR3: TGTGCCAGCAGCTTAGGACAGGTCTACAATGAGCAGTTCTTC.

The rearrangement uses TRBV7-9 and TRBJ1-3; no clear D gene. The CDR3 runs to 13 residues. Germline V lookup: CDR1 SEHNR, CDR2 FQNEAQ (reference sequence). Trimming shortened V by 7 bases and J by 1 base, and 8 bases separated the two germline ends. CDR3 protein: CASTPGSGNTIYF. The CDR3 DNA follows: TGTGCCAGCACCCCGGGTTCTGGAAACACCATATATTTT. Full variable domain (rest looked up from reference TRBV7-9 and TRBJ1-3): DTGVSQNPRHKITKRGQNVTFRCDPISEHNRLYWYRQTLGQGPEFLTYFQNEAQLEKSRLLSDRFSAERPKGSFSTLEIQRTEQGDSAMYLCASTPGSGNTIYFGEGSWLTVV.

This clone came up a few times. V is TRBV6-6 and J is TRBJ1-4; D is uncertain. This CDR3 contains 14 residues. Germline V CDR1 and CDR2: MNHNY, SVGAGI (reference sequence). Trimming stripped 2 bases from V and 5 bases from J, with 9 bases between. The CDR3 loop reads CASSYGHLNEKLFF. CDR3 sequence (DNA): TGTGCCAGCAGTTACGGCCATTTAAATGAAAAACTGTTTTTT.

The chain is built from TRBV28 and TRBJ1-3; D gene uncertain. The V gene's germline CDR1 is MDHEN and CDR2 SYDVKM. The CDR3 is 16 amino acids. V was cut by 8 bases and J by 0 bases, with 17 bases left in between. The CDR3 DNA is TGTGCCAGCTGCTCCGCTGCGGGAACCTCTGGAAACACCATATATTTT. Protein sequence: CASCSAAGTSGNTIYF.

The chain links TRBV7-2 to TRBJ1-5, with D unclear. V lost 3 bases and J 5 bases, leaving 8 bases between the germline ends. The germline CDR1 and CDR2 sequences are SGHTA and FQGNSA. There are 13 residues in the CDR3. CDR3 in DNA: TGTGCCAGCAGCTTCATTACGGATCAGCCCCAGCATTTT. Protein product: CASSFITDQPQHF.

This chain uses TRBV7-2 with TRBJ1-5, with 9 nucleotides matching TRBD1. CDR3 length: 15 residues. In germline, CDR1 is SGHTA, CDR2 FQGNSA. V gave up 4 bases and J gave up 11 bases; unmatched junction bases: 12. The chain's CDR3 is CASSWGGDRASTQHF. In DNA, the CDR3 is TGTGCCAGCAGCTGGGGGGGGGACAGGGCCAGCACCCAGCATTTT.

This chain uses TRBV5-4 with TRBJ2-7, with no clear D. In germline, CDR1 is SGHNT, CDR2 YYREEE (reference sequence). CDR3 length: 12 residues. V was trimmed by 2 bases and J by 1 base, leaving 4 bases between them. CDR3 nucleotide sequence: TGTGCCAGCAGCTTACAGTCCTACGAGCAGTACTTC. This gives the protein CASSLQSYEQYF. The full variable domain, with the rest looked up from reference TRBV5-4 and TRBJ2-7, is ETGVTQSPTHLIKTRGQQVTLRCSSQSGHNTVSWYQQALGQGPQFIFQYYREEENGRGNFPPRFSGLQFPNYSSELNVNALELDDSALYLCASSLQSYEQYFGPGTRLTVT.

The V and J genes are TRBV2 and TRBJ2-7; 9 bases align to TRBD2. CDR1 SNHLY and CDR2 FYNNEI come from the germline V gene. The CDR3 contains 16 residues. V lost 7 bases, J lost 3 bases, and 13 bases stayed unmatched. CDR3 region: CASTKSPLRGGYEQYF. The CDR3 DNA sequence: TGTGCCAGCACCAAATCCCCGCTGCGGGGGGGCTACGAGCAGTACTTC.

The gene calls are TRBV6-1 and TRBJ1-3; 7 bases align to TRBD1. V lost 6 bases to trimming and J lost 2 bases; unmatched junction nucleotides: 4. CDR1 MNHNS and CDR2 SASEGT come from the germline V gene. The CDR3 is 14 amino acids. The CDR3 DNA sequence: TGTGCCAGCAGACCGACAGGGCCTGGAAACACCATATATTTT. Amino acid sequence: CASRPTGPGNTIYF.

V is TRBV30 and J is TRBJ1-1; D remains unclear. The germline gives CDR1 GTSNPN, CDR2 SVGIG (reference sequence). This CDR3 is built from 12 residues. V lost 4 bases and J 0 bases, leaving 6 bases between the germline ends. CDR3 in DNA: TGTGCCTGGATGAGGGTGAACACTGAAGCTTTCTTT. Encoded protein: CAWMRVNTEAFF.

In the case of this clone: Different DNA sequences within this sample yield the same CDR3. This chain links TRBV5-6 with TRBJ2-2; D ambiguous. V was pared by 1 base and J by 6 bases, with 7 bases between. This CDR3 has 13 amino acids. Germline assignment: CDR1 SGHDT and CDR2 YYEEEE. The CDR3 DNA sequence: TGTGCCAGCAGCTTGCCAACATCCGGGGAGCTGTTTTTT. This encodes CASSLPTSGELFF.

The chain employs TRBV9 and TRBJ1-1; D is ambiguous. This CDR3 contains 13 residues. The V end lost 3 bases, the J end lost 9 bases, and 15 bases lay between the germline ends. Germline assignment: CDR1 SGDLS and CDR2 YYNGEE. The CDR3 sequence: CASSAPPDGKAFF. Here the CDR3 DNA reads TGTGCCAGCAGCGCACCCCCGGACGGGAAAGCTTTCTTT.

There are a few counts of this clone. In nucleotides, the CDR3 is TGCGCCAGCAGCCATGAGGAAGGGGGCCGTGATGAAAAACTGTTTTTT. Protein sequence: CASSHEEGGRDEKLFF. The rearrangement links TRBV4-1 to TRBJ1-4; 7 bases agree with TRBD1. The CDR3 is made up of 16 amino acids. Per germline, CDR1 MGHRA and CDR2 YSYEKL. V lost 3 bases and J lost 6; bases outside the gene matches: 10.

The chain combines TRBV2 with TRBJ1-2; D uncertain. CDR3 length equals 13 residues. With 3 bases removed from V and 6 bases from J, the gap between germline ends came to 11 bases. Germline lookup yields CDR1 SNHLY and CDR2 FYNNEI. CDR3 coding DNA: TGTGCCAGCAGTGAGGGTTGGAGTAATGGCTACACCTTC. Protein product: CASSEGWSNGYTF.

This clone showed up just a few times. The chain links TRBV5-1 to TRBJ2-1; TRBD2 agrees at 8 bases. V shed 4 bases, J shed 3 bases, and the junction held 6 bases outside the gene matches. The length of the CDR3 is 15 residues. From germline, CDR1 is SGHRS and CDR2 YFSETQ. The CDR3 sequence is CASSPKAGVYNEQFF. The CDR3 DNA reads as TGCGCCAGCAGCCCCAAAGCGGGAGTCTACAATGAGCAGTTCTTC.

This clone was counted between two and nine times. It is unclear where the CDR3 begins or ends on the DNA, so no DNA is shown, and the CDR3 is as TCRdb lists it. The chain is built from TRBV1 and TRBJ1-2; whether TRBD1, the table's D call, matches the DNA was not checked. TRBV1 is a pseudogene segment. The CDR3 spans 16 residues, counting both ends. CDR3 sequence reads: CTSSQVGRRYLCGYTF.

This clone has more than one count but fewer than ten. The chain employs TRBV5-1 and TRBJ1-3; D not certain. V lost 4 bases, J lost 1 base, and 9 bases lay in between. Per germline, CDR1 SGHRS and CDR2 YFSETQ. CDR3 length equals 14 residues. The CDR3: CASSPGGSGNTIYF. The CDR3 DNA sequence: TGCGCCAGCAGCCCGGGAGGATCTGGAAACACCATATATTTT.

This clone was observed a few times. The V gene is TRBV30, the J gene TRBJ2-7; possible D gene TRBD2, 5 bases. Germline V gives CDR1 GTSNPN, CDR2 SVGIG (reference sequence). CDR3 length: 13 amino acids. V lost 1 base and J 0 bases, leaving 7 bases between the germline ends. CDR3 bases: TGTGCCTGGAGTGCCGGGATCTCCTACGAGCAGTACTTC. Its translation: CAWSAGISYEQYF.